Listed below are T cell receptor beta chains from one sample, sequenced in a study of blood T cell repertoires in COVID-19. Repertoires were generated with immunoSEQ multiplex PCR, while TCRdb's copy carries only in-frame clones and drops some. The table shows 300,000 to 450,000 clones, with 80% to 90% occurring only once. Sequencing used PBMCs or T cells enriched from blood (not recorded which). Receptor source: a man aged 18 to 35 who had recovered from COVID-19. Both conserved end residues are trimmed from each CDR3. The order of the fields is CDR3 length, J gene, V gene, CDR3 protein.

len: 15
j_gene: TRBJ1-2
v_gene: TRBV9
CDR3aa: ASSVDHRVKTNYGYT

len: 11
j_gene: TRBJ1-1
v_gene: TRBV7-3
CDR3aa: ASSPQGGTEAF

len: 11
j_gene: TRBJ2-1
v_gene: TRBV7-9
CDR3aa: ASGQNSYNEQF

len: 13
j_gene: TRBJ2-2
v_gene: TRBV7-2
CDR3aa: ASSFSLAGTGELF

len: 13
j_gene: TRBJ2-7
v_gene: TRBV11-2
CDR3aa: ASSLNTGRLYEQY

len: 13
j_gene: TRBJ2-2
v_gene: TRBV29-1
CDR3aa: SVEPRTGSAGELF

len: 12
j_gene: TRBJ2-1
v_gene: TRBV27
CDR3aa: ASSSGQGYNEQF

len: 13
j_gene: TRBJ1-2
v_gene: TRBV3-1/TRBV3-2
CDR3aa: ASSPPGRGGDGYT

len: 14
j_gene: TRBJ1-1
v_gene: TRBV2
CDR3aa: ASSEARRSMNTEAF

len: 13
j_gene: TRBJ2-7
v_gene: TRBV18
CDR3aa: ASSPGTGGSYEQY

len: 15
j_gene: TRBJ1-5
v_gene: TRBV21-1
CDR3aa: ASTKGVQTGGNQPQH

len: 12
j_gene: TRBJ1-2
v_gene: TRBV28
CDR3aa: ASSLGSGGYGYT

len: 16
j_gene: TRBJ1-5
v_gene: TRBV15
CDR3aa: ATSREGAQSYSNQPQH

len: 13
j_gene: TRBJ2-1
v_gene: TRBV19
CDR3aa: ASRMTGGGSNEQF

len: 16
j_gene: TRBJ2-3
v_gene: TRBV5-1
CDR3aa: ASSTSSWAGRFQDTQY

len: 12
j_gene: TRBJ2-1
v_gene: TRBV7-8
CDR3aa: ASSWLAEYNEQF

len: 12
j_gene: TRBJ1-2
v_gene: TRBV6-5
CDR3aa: ASTRDNFGYGYT

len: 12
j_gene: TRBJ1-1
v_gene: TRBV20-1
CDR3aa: SASFEGGRTEAF

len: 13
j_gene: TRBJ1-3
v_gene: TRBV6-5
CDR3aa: ASSYSGQGGNTIY

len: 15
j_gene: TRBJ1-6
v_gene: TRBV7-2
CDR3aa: ASSATGTGFYNSPLH

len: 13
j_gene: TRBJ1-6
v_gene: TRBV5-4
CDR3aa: ASSLAGTDNSPLH

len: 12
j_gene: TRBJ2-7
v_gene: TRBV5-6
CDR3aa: ASSLGLEGWAQY

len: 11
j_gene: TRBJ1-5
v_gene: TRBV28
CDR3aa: ASSFSGNQPQH

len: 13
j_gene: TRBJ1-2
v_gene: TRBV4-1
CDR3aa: ASSHKTTGNYGYT

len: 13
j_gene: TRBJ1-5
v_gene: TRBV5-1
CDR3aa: ASSLAGQSGQPQH

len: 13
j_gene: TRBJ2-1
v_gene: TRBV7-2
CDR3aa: ASSYGGSRNNEQF

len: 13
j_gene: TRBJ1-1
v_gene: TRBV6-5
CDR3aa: ASRNQGQLNTEAF

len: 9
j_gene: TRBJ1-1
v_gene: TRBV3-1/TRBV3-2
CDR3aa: ASSQADKAF

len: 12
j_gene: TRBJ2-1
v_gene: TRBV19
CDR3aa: ASRGGASYNEQF